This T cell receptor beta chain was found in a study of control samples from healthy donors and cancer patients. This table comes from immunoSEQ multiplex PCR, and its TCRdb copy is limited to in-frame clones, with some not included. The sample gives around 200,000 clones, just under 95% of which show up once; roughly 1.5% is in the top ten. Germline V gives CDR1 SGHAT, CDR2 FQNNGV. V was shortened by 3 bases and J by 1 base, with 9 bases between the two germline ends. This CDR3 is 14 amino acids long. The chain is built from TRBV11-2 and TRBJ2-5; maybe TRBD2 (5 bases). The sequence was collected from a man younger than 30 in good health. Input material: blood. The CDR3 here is CASSLNAGQETQYF. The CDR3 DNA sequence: TGTGCCAGCAGCTTGAACGCGGGCCAAGAGACCCAGTACTTC.